This T cell receptor (beta chain) came from a study of T cell responses to AZD1222 COVID-19 vaccine. Notes on this clone: One end of the junction does not line up with germline, which may come from a read error.

The table came from immunoSEQ multiplex PCR; TCRdb's copy has only in-frame clones and leaves some out. The data show approximately 150,000 clones, 85% to 95% seen once. The CDR3 contains 12 residues. The receptor was isolated from an adult in good health. Sample: peripheral blood, taken on day 0 of AZD1222 vaccination. The chain joins TRBV12-3 or TRBV12-4 to TRBJ1-5, with D uncertain. CDR3 loop: CASSYSDQPQHF. The CDR3 bases are TGTGCCAGCAGTTATAGCGATCAGCCCCAGCATTTT.